One and the same sample provided the 24 T cell receptor beta chains below, sequenced in a study of blood T cell repertoires in COVID-19. Some clones are missing from TCRdb's copy, which holds only in-frame ones; the method was immunoSEQ multiplex PCR. This table holds approximately 470,000 clones, roughly 88% found once. Material for sequencing was peripheral blood. These receptors were collected from a human donor in a cohort sampled during active COVID-19.

The V gene is TRBV15, the J gene TRBJ1-1, with D hard to call. In germline, CDR1 is LNHNV, CDR2 YYDKDF (reference sequence). The V end was cut by 2 bases, the J end by 3 bases, with 10 bases between. The CDR3 loop spans 14 amino acids. The CDR3 nucleotides read TGTGCCACCAGCAGAATCGAGATGGACACTGAAGCTTTCTTT. Translating it yields CATSRIEMDTEAFF. Looking up the rest from reference TRBV15 and TRBJ1-1 gives the full variable domain: DAMVIQNPRYQVTQFGKPVTLSCSQTLNHNVMYWYQQKSSQAPKLLFHYYDKDFNNEADTPDNFQSRRPNTSFCFLDIRSPGLGDTAMYLCATSRIEMDTEAFFGQGTRLTVV.

V is TRBV7-8 and J is TRBJ1-1; 9 nucleotides agree with TRBD1. V gave up 2 bases and J gave up 6 bases; unmatched junction bases: 7. Germline CDR1 and CDR2: SGHVS and FQNEAQ. The CDR3 has 15 residues. The CDR3 DNA reads TGTGCCAGCAGCTTACAGACAGGGGGAGTCGCTGAAGCTTTCTTT. This codes for CASSLQTGGVAEAFF.

The chain combines TRBV13 with TRBJ2-1; 10 bases align to TRBD1. CDR3 size: 14 residues. Trimming at V came to 9 bases and at J to 2 bases, leaving 4 bases not matched to a gene. Looked up from germline, CDR1 is PRHDT and CDR2 is FYEKMQ (reference sequence). The CDR3 sequence: CASTGTGAYNEQFF. CDR3 DNA: TGTGCCAGTACCGGGACAGGGGCCTACAATGAGCAGTTCTTC.

This clone was seen more than once but under ten times. This sample also contains other DNA sequences that code for the same CDR3. This chain joins TRBV28 and TRBJ1-5; D perhaps matches TRBD1 (6 bases). CDR1 is MDHEN, CDR2 SYDVKM, per germline. This CDR3 spans 15 amino acids. The V end lost 2 bases, the J end lost 2 bases, and 10 bases lay between the germline ends. This CDR3 is CASSLGGGGNQPQHF. CDR3 coding DNA: TGTGCCAGCAGTTTAGGGGGCGGAGGCAATCAGCCCCAGCATTTT.

The chain couples TRBV2 to TRBJ2-5, with TRBD2 matching 12 bases. The CDR3 length is 15 residues. The junction had 8 bases not matched to a gene; V was cut back by 7 bases and J by 5 bases. Germline V lookup: CDR1 SNHLY, CDR2 FYNNEI. The CDR3 is CASTTSGRSGETQYF. The CDR3 DNA is TGTGCCAGCACCACTAGCGGGAGGTCTGGGGAGACCCAGTACTTC.

The chain links TRBV28 to TRBJ2-7; 8 bases match TRBD2. Germline CDR1 is MDHEN and CDR2 is SYDVKM. The CDR3 runs to 13 residues. Losses at the gene ends were 6 bases for V and 2 bases for J; bases not matched to a gene: 3. CDR3 loop: CASRVAGPYEQYF. The DNA of the CDR3 is TGTGCCAGCAGGGTAGCGGGACCCTACGAGCAGTACTTC.

This chain connects TRBV15 to TRBJ1-4, with 11 bases identical to TRBD1. In germline, CDR1 is LNHNV, CDR2 YYDKDF (reference sequence). V trimming: 4 bases; J trimming: 8 bases; junction bases outside the gene matches: 3. The CDR3 runs to 14 residues. CDR3 coding DNA: TGTGCCACCAGCACGGACAGGGGGCAGGAAAAACTGTTTTTT. This sequence encodes CATSTDRGQEKLFF.

The chain joins TRBV7-2 to TRBJ1-5; D is possibly TRBD1 (5 bases). The CDR3 covers 16 residues. The ends were cut back, 2 bases at V and 7 bases at J, with 18 bases in the middle. Per the germline V gene, CDR1 is SGHTA and CDR2 is FQGNSA. In DNA form, the CDR3 reads TGTGCCAGCAGCTTACTCGGAGGGAGGAAGGGGCAGCCCCAGCATTTT. Its protein product is CASSLLGGRKGQPQHF.

The V and J genes are TRBV30 and TRBJ1-1; no reliable D call. Germline-derived CDR1 and CDR2 are GTSNPN and SVGIG (reference sequence). Trimming stripped 2 bases from V and 1 base from J, with 14 bases between. The CDR3 has 15 amino acids. CDR3 nucleotide sequence: TGTGCCTGGAGTTTTGGATACACGGGGAACACTGAAGCTTTCTTT. Its translation: CAWSFGYTGNTEAFF.

In its sample, this clone was seen a few times. The chain joins TRBV19 to TRBJ2-7, with 7 bases lining up with TRBD2. CDR3 length equals 15 residues. V lost 3 bases and J lost 2; bases outside the gene matches: 7. In germline, CDR1 is LNHDA, CDR2 SQIVND (reference sequence). The CDR3: CASSIGIGGTYEQYF. The CDR3 coding sequence is TGTGCCAGTAGTATCGGTATCGGGGGGACCTACGAGCAGTACTTC.

The genes are TRBV4-1 and TRBJ1-4, with D tentatively TRBD1 (5 bases). CDR3 length: 16 amino acids. The germline CDR1 and CDR2 sequences are MGHRA and YSYEKL. Trimming cost V 1 base and J 7 bases, with 16 bases left between them. CDR3 nucleotide sequence: TGCGCCAGCAGCCAAGTCGCTGTGGGGGGTTCTGAAAAACTGTTTTTT. It encodes CASSQVAVGGSEKLFF.

The rearrangement uses TRBV7-9 and TRBJ2-6, with TRBD1 matching 8 bases. V dropped 8 bases and J dropped 4; count of bases not matched to a gene: 10. Germline V gene lookup returns CDR1 SEHNR and CDR2 FQNEAQ (reference sequence). The CDR3 extends over 16 amino acids. CDR3 nucleotides: TGTGCCAGCCTTTACCAGGGGGCACCCGGGGCCAACGTCCTGACTTTC. Its translation is CASLYQGAPGANVLTF. Based on the CDR3 plus reference TRBV7-9 and TRBJ2-6, the full variable domain is DTGVSQNPRHKITKRGQNVTFRCDPISEHNRLYWYRQTLGQGPEFLTYFQNEAQLEKSRLLSDRFSAERPKGSFSTLEIQRTEQGDSAMYLCASLYQGAPGANVLTFGAGSRLTVL.

The gene calls are TRBV5-1 and TRBJ2-1, with D perhaps TRBD2 (5 bases). Germline V CDR1 and CDR2: SGHRS, YFSETQ. The CDR3 runs to 16 residues. The ends were cut back, 1 base at V and 0 bases at J, with 11 bases in the middle. DNA for the CDR3: TGCGCCAGCAGCTTGTCTGCGGGTAGCTCCTACAATGAGCAGTTCTTC. It codes for CASSLSAGSSYNEQFF.

The J gene is TRBJ2-1, the V gene TRBV28; 7 nucleotides match TRBD2. CDR1 and CDR2 (germline): MDHEN, SYDVKM. The CDR3 is 13 amino acids. V shed 6 bases, J shed 3 bases, and the junction held 2 bases outside the gene matches. CDR3 nucleotide sequence: TGTGCCAGCAGAACGGGAGGCTACAATGAGCAGTTCTTC. It translates to CASRTGGYNEQFF.

V usage is TRBV10-1 and J usage is TRBJ2-2; 8 nucleotides line up with TRBD2. CDR3 length: 14 residues. Germline CDR1 reads WNHNN; CDR2 reads SYGVQD (reference sequence). Germline trimming cut 6 bases from V and 1 base from J; bases unmatched to any gene: 1. CDR3 nucleotide sequence: TGCGCCAGCAGACTAGCGGAGAACACCGGGGAGCTGTTTTTT. It codes for CASRLAENTGELFF.

Remarks on this clone: Other DNA sequences within the sample encode an identical CDR3. V usage is TRBV6-5 and J usage is TRBJ1-5, with D tentatively TRBD1 (6 bases). Germline CDR1 is MNHEY and CDR2 is SVGAGI. This CDR3 comprises 14 residues. V lost 6 bases and J 1 base, leaving 10 bases between the germline ends. CDR3 nucleotide sequence: TGTGCCAGCAGCGATAGGGGGAGCAATCAGCCCCAGCATTTT. Residues: CASSDRGSNQPQHF.

A word on this clone: Other nucleotide sequences in the sample specify the same CDR3. The chain carries TRBV30 and TRBJ1-5; tentatively, D is TRBD1 (6 bases). The V end lost 0 bases, the J end lost 7 bases, and 10 bases lay between the germline ends. Germline lookup yields CDR1 GTSNPN and CDR2 SVGIG (reference sequence). This CDR3 is 13 amino acids long. The CDR3 spells CAWSVNRDQPQHF. DNA for the CDR3: TGTGCCTGGAGTGTTAACAGGGACCAGCCCCAGCATTTT.

V and J are TRBV6-6 and TRBJ2-2, with D perhaps matching TRBD1 (6 bases). V was clipped by 0 bases and J by 3 bases, with 11 bases between them. The CDR3 contains 16 residues. From germline, CDR1 is MNHNY and CDR2 SVGAGI (reference sequence). The CDR3 DNA follows: TGTGCCAGCAGTTACTCCATGACAGGACACACCGGGGAGCTGTTTTTT. Protein product: CASSYSMTGHTGELFF.

The V and J genes are TRBV9 and TRBJ2-3, with 8 bases matching TRBD1. CDR3 length: 15 amino acids. J gave up 3 bases and V 4 bases, and 7 bases lay outside the gene matches. Germline CDR1 and CDR2: SGDLS and YYNGEE. The chain's CDR3 is CASSTRDRNTDTQYF. The CDR3, as DNA: TGTGCCAGCAGCACGCGGGACAGGAATACAGATACGCAGTATTTT.

The V and J genes are TRBV7-2 and TRBJ2-3; TRBD2 aligns across 8 bases. CDR1 is SGHTA and CDR2 is FQGNSA in the germline V gene. V was pared by 1 base and J by 1 base, with 10 bases of the junction left unmatched. The length of the CDR3 is 18 residues. The CDR3, as DNA: TGTGCCAGCAGCTTAGTGACCTTAGCGGGACGGGGCACAGATACGCAGTATTTT. It translates to CASSLVTLAGRGTDTQYF. Using reference TRBV7-2 and TRBJ2-3 for the parts outside the CDR3, the full variable domain is GAGVSQSPSNKVTEKGKDVELRCDPISGHTALYWYRQSLGQGLEFLIYFQGNSAPDKSGLPSDRFSAERTGGSVSTLTIQRTQQEDSAVYLCASSLVTLAGRGTDTQYFGPGTRLTVL.

In this sample, this clone turned up a few times. J is TRBJ1-1 and V is TRBV11-3, with D tentatively TRBD1 (6 bases). The CDR3 runs 13 residues. V gave up 1 base and J gave up 5 bases, with 8 bases separating them. CDR1 is SGHNT, CDR2 YENEEA, per germline. The CDR3 protein is CASSLVGQTEAFF. In nucleotides, the CDR3 is TGTGCCAGCAGCTTAGTAGGACAGACTGAAGCTTTCTTT. Full variable domain (rest looked up from reference TRBV11-3 and TRBJ1-1): EAGVVQSPRYKIIEKKQPVAFWCNPISGHNTLYWYLQNLGQGPELLIRYENEEAVDDSQLPKDRFSAERLKGVDSTLKIQPAELGDSAVYLCASSLVGQTEAFFGQGTRLTVV.

The chain recombines TRBV3-1 (or the pseudogene TRBV3-2) with TRBJ1-1; D is undetermined. CDR1 is LGHDT, CDR2 YNNKEL, per germline (reference sequence). V shed 4 bases and J shed 4 bases, with 10 bases lying between them. The CDR3 covers 13 residues. The CDR3 DNA follows: TGTGCCAGCAGCCTACGGGCGGGCACTGAAGCTTTCTTT. Translated: CASSLRAGTEAFF.

The chain joins TRBV6-1 to TRBJ2-1; TRBD1 is a possible D gene (5 bases). Trimming pared 3 bases from V and 3 bases from J, leaving 9 bases between. Germline CDR1 reads MNHNS; CDR2 reads SASEGT. The CDR3 has 14 residues. CDR3 nucleotide sequence: TGTGCCAGCAGTGAGGGGCGAAGCTACAATGAGCAGTTCTTC. Translation: CASSEGRSYNEQFF.

Written as DNA, the CDR3 is TGTGCCAGCAGCGACTTACTCACAGATACGCAGTATTTT. Translated, it gives CASSDLLTDTQYF. The rearrangement links TRBV9 to TRBJ2-3, with D hard to call. Germline V gene data show CDR1 as SGDLS and CDR2 as YYNGEE. Trimming cost V 3 bases and J 2 bases, with 7 bases left between them. The CDR3 covers 13 residues.